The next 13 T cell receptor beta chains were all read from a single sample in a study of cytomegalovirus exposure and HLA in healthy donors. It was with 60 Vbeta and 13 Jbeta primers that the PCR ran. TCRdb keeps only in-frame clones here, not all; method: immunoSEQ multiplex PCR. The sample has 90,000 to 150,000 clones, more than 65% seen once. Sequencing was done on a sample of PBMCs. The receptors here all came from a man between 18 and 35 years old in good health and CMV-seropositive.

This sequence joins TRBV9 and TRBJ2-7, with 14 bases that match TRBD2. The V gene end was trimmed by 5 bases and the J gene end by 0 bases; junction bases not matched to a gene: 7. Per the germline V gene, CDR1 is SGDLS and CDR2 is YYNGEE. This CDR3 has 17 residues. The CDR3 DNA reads TGTGCCAGCAGGTGGACTAGCGGGAGGTTGAGCTCCTACGAGCAGTACTTC. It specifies CASRWTSGRLSSYEQYF.

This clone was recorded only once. CDR3 DNA: TGTGCCAGCAGCATTAGCGGGAGGAGCACAGATACGCAGTATTTT. Translation: CASSISGRSTDTQYF. The chain employs TRBV9 and TRBJ2-3; 10 bases align to TRBD2. CDR1 and CDR2 from the germline V gene are SGDLS and YYNGEE. J lost 0 bases, V lost 4 bases, and 2 bases had no gene match. This CDR3 contains 15 residues. Full variable domain (remainder filled in from reference TRBV9 and TRBJ2-3): DSGVTQTPKHLITATGQRVTLRCSPRSGDLSVYWYQQSLDQGLQFLIQYYNGEERAKGNILERFSAQQFPDLHSELNLSSLELGDSALYFCASSISGRSTDTQYFGPGTRLTVL.

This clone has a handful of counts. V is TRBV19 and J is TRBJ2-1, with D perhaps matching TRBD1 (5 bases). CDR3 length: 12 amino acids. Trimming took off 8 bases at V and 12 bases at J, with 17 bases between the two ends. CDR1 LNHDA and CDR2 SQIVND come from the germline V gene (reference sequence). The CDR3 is CASQNGAAGQFF. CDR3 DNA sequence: TGTGCCAGTCAAAATGGGGCAGCCGGGCAGTTCTTC.

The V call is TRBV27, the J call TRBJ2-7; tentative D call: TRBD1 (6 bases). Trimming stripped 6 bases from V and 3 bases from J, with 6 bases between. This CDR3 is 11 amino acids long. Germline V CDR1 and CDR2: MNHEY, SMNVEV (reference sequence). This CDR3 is CASRGGYEQYF. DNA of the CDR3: TGTGCCAGCAGAGGGGGCTACGAGCAGTACTTC.

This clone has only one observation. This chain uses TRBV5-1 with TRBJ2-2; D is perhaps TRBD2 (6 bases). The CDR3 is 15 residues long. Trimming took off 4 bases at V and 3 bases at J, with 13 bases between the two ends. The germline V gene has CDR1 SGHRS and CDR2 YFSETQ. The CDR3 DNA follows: TGCGCCAGCAGCGGGAGGCGGGACCACACCGGGGAGCTGTTTTTT. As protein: CASSGRRDHTGELFF.

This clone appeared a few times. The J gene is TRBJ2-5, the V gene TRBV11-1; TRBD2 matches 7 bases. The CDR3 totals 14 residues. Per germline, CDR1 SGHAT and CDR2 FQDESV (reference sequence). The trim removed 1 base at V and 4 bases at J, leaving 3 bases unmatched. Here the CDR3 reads CASSLGGGGETQYF. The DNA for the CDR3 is TGTGCCAGCAGCTTAGGCGGGGGAGGAGAGACCCAGTACTTC.

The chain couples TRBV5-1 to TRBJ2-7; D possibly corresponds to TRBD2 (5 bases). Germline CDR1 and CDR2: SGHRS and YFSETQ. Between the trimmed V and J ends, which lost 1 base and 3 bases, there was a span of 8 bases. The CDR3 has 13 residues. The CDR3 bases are TGCGCCAGCAGCTTGTCCGGGGTCTACGAGCAGTACTTC. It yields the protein CASSLSGVYEQYF.

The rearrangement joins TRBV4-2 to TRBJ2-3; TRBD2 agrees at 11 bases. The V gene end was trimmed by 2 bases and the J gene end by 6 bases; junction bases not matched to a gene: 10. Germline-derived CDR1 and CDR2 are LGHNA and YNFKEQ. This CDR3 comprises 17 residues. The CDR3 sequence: CASSQRPVAGGPDTQYF. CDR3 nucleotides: TGTGCCAGCAGCCAACGACCCGTAGCGGGGGGGCCGGATACGCAGTATTTT.

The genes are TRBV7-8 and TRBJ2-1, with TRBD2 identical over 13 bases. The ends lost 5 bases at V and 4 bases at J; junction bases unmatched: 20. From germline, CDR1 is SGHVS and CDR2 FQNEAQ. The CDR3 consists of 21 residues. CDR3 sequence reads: CASSRPGLAGEVISGYNEQFF. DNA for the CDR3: TGTGCCAGCAGCCGCCCCGGACTAGCGGGAGAGGTTATCTCGGGATACAATGAGCAGTTCTTC. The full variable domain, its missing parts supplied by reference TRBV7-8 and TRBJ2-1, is GAGVSQSPRYKVAKRGQDVALRCDPISGHVSLFWYQQALGQGPEFLTYFQNEAQLDKSGLPSDRFFAERPEGSVSTLKIQRTQQEDSAVYLCASSRPGLAGEVISGYNEQFFGPGTRLTVL.

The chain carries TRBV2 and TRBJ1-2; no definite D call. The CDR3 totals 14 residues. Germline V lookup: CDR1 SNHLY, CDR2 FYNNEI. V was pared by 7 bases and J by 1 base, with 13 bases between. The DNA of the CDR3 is TGTGCCAGCAAAAACAGAGTTCTTAACTATGGCTACACCTTC. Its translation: CASKNRVLNYGYTF.

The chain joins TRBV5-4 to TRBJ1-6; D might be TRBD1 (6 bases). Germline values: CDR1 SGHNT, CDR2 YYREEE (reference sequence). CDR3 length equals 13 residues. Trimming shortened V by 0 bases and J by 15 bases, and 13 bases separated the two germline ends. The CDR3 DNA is TGTGCCAGCAGCTTGGCCCAGGGGACTAACCTCCACTTT. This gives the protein CASSLAQGTNLHF.

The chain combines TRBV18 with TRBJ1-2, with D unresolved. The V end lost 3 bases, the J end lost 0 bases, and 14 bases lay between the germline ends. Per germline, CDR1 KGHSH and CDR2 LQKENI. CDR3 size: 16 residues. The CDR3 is CASSPSRMESNYGYTF. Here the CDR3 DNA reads TGTGCCAGCTCACCTAGCCGCATGGAGTCTAACTATGGCTACACCTTC.

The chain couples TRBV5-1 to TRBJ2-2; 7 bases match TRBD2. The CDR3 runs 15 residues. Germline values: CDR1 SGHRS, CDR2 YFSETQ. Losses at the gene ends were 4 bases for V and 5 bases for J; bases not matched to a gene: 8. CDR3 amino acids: CASSQPSGATGELFF. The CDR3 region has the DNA TGCGCCAGCAGCCAGCCTAGCGGTGCAACCGGGGAGCTGTTTTTT.